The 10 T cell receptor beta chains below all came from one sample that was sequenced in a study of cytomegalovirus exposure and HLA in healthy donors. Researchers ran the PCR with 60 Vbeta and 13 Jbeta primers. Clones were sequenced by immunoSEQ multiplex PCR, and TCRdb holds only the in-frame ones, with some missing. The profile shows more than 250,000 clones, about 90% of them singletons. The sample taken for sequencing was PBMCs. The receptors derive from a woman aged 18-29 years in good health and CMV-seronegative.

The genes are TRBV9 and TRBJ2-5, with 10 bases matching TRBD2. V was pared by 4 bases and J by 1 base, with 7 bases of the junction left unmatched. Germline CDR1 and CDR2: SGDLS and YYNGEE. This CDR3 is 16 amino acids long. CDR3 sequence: CASSSQTSGVQETQYF. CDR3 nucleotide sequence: TGTGCCAGCAGCTCCCAAACTAGCGGGGTCCAAGAGACCCAGTACTTC. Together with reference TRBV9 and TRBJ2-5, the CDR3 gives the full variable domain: DSGVTQTPKHLITATGQRVTLRCSPRSGDLSVYWYQQSLDQGLQFLIQYYNGEERAKGNILERFSAQQFPDLHSELNLSSLELGDSALYFCASSSQTSGVQETQYFGPGTRLLVL.

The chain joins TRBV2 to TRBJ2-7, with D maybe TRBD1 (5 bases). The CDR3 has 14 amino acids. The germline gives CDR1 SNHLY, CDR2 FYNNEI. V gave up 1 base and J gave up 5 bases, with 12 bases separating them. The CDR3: CASSEGTLLHEQYF. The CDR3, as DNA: TGTGCCAGCAGTGAAGGGACACTTCTCCACGAGCAGTACTTC.

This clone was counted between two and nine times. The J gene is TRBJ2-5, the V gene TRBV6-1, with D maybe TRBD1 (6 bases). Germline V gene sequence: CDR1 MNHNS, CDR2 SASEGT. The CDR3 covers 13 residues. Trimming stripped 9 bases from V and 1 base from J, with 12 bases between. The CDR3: CASRTESQETQYF. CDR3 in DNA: TGTGCCAGTCGGACAGAAAGCCAAGAGACCCAGTACTTC.

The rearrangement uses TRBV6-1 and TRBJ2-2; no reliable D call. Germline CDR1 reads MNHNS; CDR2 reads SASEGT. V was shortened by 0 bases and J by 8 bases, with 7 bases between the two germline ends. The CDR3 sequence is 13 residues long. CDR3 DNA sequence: TGTGCCAGCAGTGAAGCATCATCAGGGGAGCTGTTTTTT. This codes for CASSEASSGELFF.

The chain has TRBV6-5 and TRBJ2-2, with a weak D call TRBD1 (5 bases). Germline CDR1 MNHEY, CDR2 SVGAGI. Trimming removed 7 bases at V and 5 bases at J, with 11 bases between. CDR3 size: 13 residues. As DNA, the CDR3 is TGTGCCAGCATTAAACAGGAGACCGGGGAGCTGTTTTTT. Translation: CASIKQETGELFF.

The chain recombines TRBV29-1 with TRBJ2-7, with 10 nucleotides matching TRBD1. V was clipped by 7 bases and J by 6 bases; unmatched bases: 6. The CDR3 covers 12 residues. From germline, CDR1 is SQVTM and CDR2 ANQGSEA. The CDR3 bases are TGCAGCGGGGGACAGGGGTTGGGCGAGCAGTACTTC. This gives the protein CSGGQGLGEQYF.

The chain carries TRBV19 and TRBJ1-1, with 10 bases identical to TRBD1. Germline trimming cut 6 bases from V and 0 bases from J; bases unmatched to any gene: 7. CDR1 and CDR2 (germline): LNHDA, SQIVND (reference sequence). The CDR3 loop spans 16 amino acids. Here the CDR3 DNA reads TGTGCCAGTAGAAAGACAGGGGGCGGAATGAACACTGAAGCTTTCTTT. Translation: CASRKTGGGMNTEAFF.

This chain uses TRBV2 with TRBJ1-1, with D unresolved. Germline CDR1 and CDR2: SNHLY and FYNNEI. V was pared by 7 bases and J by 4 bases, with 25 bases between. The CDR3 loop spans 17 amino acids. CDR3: CASMVPRNSLLGTEAFF. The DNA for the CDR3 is TGTGCCAGCATGGTTCCTCGAAACAGCCTCCTGGGCACTGAAGCTTTCTTT.

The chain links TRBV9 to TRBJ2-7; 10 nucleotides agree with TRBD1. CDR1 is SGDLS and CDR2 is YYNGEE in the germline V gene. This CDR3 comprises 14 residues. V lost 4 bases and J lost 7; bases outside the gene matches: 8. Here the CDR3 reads CASSPGTGVFEQYF. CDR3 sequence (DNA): TGTGCCAGCAGCCCAGGGACAGGGGTTTTTGAGCAGTACTTC.

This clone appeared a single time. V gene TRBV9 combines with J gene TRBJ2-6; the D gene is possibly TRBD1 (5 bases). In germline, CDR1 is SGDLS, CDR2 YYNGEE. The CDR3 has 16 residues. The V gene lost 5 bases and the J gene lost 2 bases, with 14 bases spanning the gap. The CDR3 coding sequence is TGTGCCAGCAGTGGGCAGGGATCCGCTGGGGCCAACGTCCTGACTTTC. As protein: CASSGQGSAGANVLTF.